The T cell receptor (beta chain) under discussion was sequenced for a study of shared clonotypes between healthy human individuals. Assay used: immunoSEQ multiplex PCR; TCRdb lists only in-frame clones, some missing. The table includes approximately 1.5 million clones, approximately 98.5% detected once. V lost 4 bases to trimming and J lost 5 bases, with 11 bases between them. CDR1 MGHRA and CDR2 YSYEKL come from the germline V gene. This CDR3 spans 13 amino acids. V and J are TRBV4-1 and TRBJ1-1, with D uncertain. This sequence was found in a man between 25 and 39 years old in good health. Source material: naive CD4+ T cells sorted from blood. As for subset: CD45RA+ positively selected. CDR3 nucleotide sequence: TGCGCCAGCAGCCTCGATGTTGGGACTGAAGCTTTCTTT. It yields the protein CASSLDVGTEAFF.